This T cell receptor (beta chain) was identified during a study of OX40 agonist ivuxolimab in advanced cancers. Assay used: immunoSEQ multiplex PCR; TCRdb lists only in-frame clones, some missing. The sample has around 61,000 clones; approximately 90% are singletons. Germline lookup yields CDR1 SGHDN and CDR2 FVKESK. This CDR3 is built from 12 residues. The ends were cut back, 0 bases at V and 8 bases at J, with 5 bases in the middle. The chain employs TRBV14 and TRBJ2-1; D is unresolved. The source of this sequence is an adult with an advanced solid tumor such as melanoma, head and neck, liver or kidney cancer. This material consisted of CD4+ or CD8+ T cells sorted from blood, taken in a trial of the OX40 agonist ivuxolimab. The CDR3 region is CASSQDGYEQFF. CDR3 DNA: TGTGCCAGCAGCCAAGATGGGTATGAGCAGTTCTTC.